A selection of T cell receptor beta chains follows, all from one sample in a study of blood T cell repertoires in COVID-19. Measured with immunoSEQ multiplex PCR; TCRdb has only the in-frame clones, and not every one. Of about 370,000 clones listed, more than 70% are singletons. The sequenced material came from peripheral blood. These receptors all come from a woman younger than 45 with COVID-19, enrolled during active disease. The CDR3 runs from the conserved cysteine through the conserved F or W. Each record gives: V gene, J gene, CDR3 protein.

V gene: TRBV3-1/TRBV3-2; J gene: TRBJ1-4; CDR3 protein: CASSQVPGQEYEKLFF
V gene: TRBV12-2; J gene: TRBJ2-1; CDR3 protein: CASRGPLGANNEQFF
V gene: TRBV5-4; J gene: TRBJ2-2; CDR3 protein: CASSSEGLARAGELFF
V gene: TRBV7-9; J gene: TRBJ2-3; CDR3 protein: CASSLALADGTDTQYF
V gene: TRBV6-5; J gene: TRBJ2-7; CDR3 protein: CASSRDYLSYEQYF
V gene: TRBV10-3; J gene: TRBJ2-4; CDR3 protein: CAISESTLGSPDKNIQYF
V gene: TRBV6-5; J gene: TRBJ2-1; CDR3 protein: CASSYLGQGARNEQFF
V gene: TRBV2; J gene: TRBJ2-3; CDR3 protein: CASSPLAGVVDTQYF
V gene: TRBV6-5; J gene: TRBJ1-2; CDR3 protein: CASRQQGGYGYTF
V gene: TRBV4-3; J gene: TRBJ1-2; CDR3 protein: CASSPDAGGGYGYTF
V gene: TRBV5-3; J gene: TRBJ1-4; CDR3 protein: CARSLDGKGEKLFF
V gene: TRBV5-6; J gene: TRBJ1-5; CDR3 protein: CASSFTGGSNQPQHF
V gene: TRBV6-1; J gene: TRBJ1-5; CDR3 protein: CASSESSNQPQHF
V gene: TRBV15; J gene: TRBJ2-5; CDR3 protein: CATSNLFRGNLGKTQYF
V gene: TRBV11-3; J gene: TRBJ2-5; CDR3 protein: CASSVGRAAETQYF
V gene: TRBV11-2; J gene: TRBJ2-1; CDR3 protein: CASSFFFQGAWVNEQFF
V gene: TRBV29-1; J gene: TRBJ2-5; CDR3 protein: CSVEDRTGRQTQYF
V gene: TRBV28; J gene: TRBJ2-7; CDR3 protein: CASSDPYEREQYF
V gene: TRBV7-6; J gene: TRBJ1-3; CDR3 protein: CASSLYGYGGGGNTIYF
V gene: TRBV6-6; J gene: TRBJ2-3; CDR3 protein: CASRTGQADTQYF
V gene: TRBV19; J gene: TRBJ2-1; CDR3 protein: CASSFGITYNEQFF
V gene: TRBV7-3; J gene: TRBJ2-1; CDR3 protein: CASSLVISGDEQFF
V gene: TRBV7-3; J gene: TRBJ2-3; CDR3 protein: CASSSGRVSTDTQYF
V gene: TRBV5-4; J gene: TRBJ2-1; CDR3 protein: CASSPPEAGNEQFF
V gene: TRBV24-1; J gene: TRBJ2-3; CDR3 protein: CATSRQGTDTQYF
V gene: TRBV9; J gene: TRBJ2-1; CDR3 protein: CASSVSGTSGEQFF
V gene: TRBV6-1; J gene: TRBJ2-7; CDR3 protein: CASSGDLRVVSYEQYF
V gene: TRBV19; J gene: TRBJ1-4; CDR3 protein: CASHDRGRSRTNEKLFF
V gene: TRBV27; J gene: TRBJ2-7; CDR3 protein: CASSLIPGEQYF
V gene: TRBV4-2; J gene: TRBJ1-6; CDR3 protein: CASSQEGLNNSPLHF
V gene: TRBV2; J gene: TRBJ1-2; CDR3 protein: CASSRDNDYGYTF
V gene: TRBV18; J gene: TRBJ2-7; CDR3 protein: CASSRAGGTYEQYF
V gene: TRBV7-8; J gene: TRBJ2-1; CDR3 protein: CASSLAGGSNEQFF
V gene: TRBV7-8; J gene: TRBJ2-5; CDR3 protein: CASSPTTSEETQYF
V gene: TRBV11-2; J gene: TRBJ1-5; CDR3 protein: CASSLGLDQPQHF
V gene: TRBV28; J gene: TRBJ2-7; CDR3 protein: CASSPGTLLREQYF
V gene: TRBV7-8; J gene: TRBJ2-7; CDR3 protein: CASSLAVGGSEQYF
V gene: TRBV19; J gene: TRBJ2-3; CDR3 protein: CASSAQGAPTDTQYF
V gene: TRBV4-3; J gene: TRBJ1-1; CDR3 protein: CASSQTGRTEAFF
V gene: TRBV27; J gene: TRBJ2-1; CDR3 protein: CASSSTLPLAAYNEQFF
V gene: TRBV2; J gene: TRBJ1-1; CDR3 protein: CASSGGRVTEAFF
V gene: TRBV5-1; J gene: TRBJ2-7; CDR3 protein: CASSSDAGLSYEQYF
V gene: TRBV18; J gene: TRBJ2-1; CDR3 protein: CASSPAGGNRYYNEQFF
V gene: TRBV2; J gene: TRBJ2-7; CDR3 protein: CASSDGVRYEQYF
V gene: TRBV6-6; J gene: TRBJ2-3; CDR3 protein: CASSPSPGRGSDTQYF
V gene: TRBV11-2; J gene: TRBJ2-7; CDR3 protein: CASSLGQGSSYEQYF